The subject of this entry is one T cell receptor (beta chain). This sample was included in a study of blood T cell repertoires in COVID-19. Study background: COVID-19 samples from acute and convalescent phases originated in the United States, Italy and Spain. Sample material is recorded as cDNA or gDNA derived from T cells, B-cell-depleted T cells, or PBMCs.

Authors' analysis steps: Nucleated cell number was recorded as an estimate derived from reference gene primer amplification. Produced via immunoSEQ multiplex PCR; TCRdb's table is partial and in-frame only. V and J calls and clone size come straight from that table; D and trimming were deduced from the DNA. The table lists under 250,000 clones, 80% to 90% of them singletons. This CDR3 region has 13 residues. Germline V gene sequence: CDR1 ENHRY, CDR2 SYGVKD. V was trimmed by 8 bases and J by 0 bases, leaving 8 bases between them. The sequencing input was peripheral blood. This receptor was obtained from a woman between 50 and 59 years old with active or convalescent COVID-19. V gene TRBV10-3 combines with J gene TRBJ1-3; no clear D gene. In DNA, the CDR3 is TGTGCCATCTCCCCAGACTCTGGAAACACCATATATTTT. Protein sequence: CAISPDSGNTIYF.